These 20 T cell receptor beta chains came from one sample sequenced in a study of metastatic and nonmetastatic thyroid tumors. MiXCR was used by TCRdb to re-call the PCR reads. The sample has around 25,000 clones, 20% to 25% seen once. There were no patients who had received any treatment before thyroid surgery. Sequencing was performed on adjacent normal tissue. These receptors were obtained from a female donor with papillary thyroid cancer or a benign thyroid nodule (not recorded which). Some clones in this sample may be carry-over from other donors' samples.

This clone was counted ten times or more. V usage is TRBV4-1 and J usage is TRBJ2-7; 8 bases are a match to TRBD1. The CDR3 sequence is 15 residues long. The junction had 11 bases not matched to a gene; V was cut back by 1 base and J by 9 bases. Germline loops: CDR1 MGHRA, CDR2 YSYEKL. The CDR3 protein is CASSQATGGEVAQYF. The CDR3 bases are TGCGCCAGCAGCCAAGCCACAGGGGGAGAAGTGGCGCAGTACTTC.

This clone came up a few times. The gene calls are TRBV12-3 or TRBV12-4 and TRBJ1-1; D call uncertain. The V end was cut by 3 bases, the J end by 4 bases, with 12 bases between. This CDR3 comprises 14 residues. In nucleotides, the CDR3 is TGTGCCAGCAGTTTTGACACCCTGAGCACTGAAGCTTTCTTT. This sequence encodes CASSFDTLSTEAFF.

The sample holds many counts of this clone. The J gene is TRBJ2-2, the V gene TRBV5-5, with D possibly being TRBD1 (6 bases). Germline-derived CDR1 and CDR2 are SGHKS and YYEKEE (reference sequence). The CDR3 loop spans 15 amino acids. The V end was cut by 4 bases, the J end by 0 bases, with 10 bases between. The CDR3 DNA reads as TGTGCCAGCAGCCCACAGGGCGCGAACACCGGGGAGCTGTTTTTT. As protein: CASSPQGANTGELFF.

This clone appeared once. One end of the junction is discordant with germline, which a read error may explain. The chain carries TRBV19 and TRBJ2-1, with 10 positions matching TRBD1. This CDR3 region has 17 residues. Per the germline V gene, CDR1 is LNHDA and CDR2 is SQIVND (reference sequence). CDR3 in amino acids: CASSGGTGEDRRNERFF. DNA of the CDR3: TGTGCCAGTAGTGGAGGGACAGGGGAAGACCGTCGGAATGAGCGGTTCTTC.

This clone was recorded many times. The J gene is TRBJ1-1, the V gene TRBV20-1, with 7 bases lining up with TRBD1. The CDR3 is 15 amino acids. Unmatched junction bases numbered 9, after V lost 5 bases and J lost 0 bases. Germline V gene lookup returns CDR1 DFQATT and CDR2 SNEGSKA (reference sequence). The CDR3 sequence is CSAYSGTVLNTEAFF. The CDR3 nucleotides are TGCAGTGCTTACAGCGGGACAGTCTTGAACACTGAAGCTTTCTTT.

With respect to this clone: The junction and the germline gene differ at one end; a read error may be behind it. V gene TRBV7-2 combines with J gene TRBJ2-3; D not certain. Germline V CDR1 and CDR2: SGHTA, FQGNSA. The CDR3 extends over 13 amino acids. CDR3 bases: TGTGCCAGCAGATTAGCCAGCACAGATACGCAGTATTTT. It yields the protein CASRLASTDTQYF.

Many counts were recorded for this clone. The chain couples TRBV4-2 to TRBJ2-7; D is ambiguous. The V and J ends lost 0 bases and 5 bases respectively, with 14 bases between them. This CDR3 contains 15 residues. Germline V gene sequence: CDR1 LGHNA, CDR2 YNFKEQ. In DNA, the CDR3 is TGTGCCAGCAGCCAAGAAGACTCGACCTGGGACGAGCAGTACTTC. Encoded protein: CASSQEDSTWDEQYF.

This clone showed up just a few times. An end of the junction differs from the germline gene, which may be a read error. This chain links TRBV28 with TRBJ2-7, with 8 bases aligning to TRBD1. The CDR3 sequence is 15 residues long. Looked up from germline, CDR1 is MDHEN and CDR2 is SYDVKM. CDR3 DNA: TGTGTCAGCAGTCCCGCCAGGGGGCGCATGGGCGACCAGTACTTC. This gives the protein CVSSPARGRMGDQYF.

This clone was recorded at least ten times. The chain links TRBV11-3 to TRBJ1-1; weak D call: TRBD1 (5 bases). The CDR3 contains 13 residues. The V gene lost 2 bases and the J gene lost 4 bases, with 8 bases spanning the gap. Germline V CDR1 and CDR2: SGHNT, YENEEA. CDR3 sequence: CASSLMGTTEAFF. DNA of the CDR3: TGTGCCAGCAGCTTAATGGGGACCACTGAAGCTTTCTTT.

By proportion, this clone is medium-sized (0.01 to 0.1%). V is TRBV12-3 or TRBV12-4 and J is TRBJ2-5, with TRBD2 as a possible D gene (6 bases). The V end was cut by 3 bases, the J end by 4 bases, with 12 bases between. This CDR3 has 14 amino acids. The CDR3 DNA sequence: TGTGCCAGCAGTTTCGTCCCGGGAGCAGAGACCCAGTACTTC. This sequence encodes CASSFVPGAETQYF.

Many counts were recorded for this clone. Other nucleotide sequences from this sample produce the same CDR3. CDR3 amino acids: CSARADRGAYGYTF. In DNA, the CDR3 is TGCAGTGCTAGAGCGGACAGGGGTGCTTATGGCTACACCTTC. The chain couples TRBV20-1 to TRBJ1-2; 9 positions match TRBD1. V lost 1 base, J lost 5 bases, and 5 bases stayed unmatched. The length of the CDR3 is 14 residues. Germline V gives CDR1 DFQATT, CDR2 SNEGSKA (reference sequence).

The sample holds many counts of this clone. CDR3 DNA sequence: TGTGCCAGCAGCCCACACGGGACTAGCGGCTCCTACGAGCAGTACTTC. It codes for CASSPHGTSGSYEQYF. The rearrangement joins TRBV9 to TRBJ2-7; 11 nucleotides line up with TRBD2. Germline CDR1 SGDLS, CDR2 YYNGEE. The V and J ends lost 4 bases and 0 bases, in that order; junction bases with no gene match: 6. The CDR3 loop spans 16 amino acids.

This clone turned up a few times. The chain has TRBV2 and TRBJ2-1; D is perhaps TRBD1 (6 bases). CDR1 is SNHLY, CDR2 FYNNEI, per germline. V gave up 8 bases and J gave up 4 bases, with 18 bases separating them. This CDR3 has 15 residues. DNA for the CDR3: TGTGCCAGCTCATTCCGGGACAAGTCTTACAATGAGCAGTTCTTC. As protein: CASSFRDKSYNEQFF.

This clone was seen many times. This sequence joins TRBV4-2 and TRBJ2-1; D not certain. Trimming left V 0 bases short and J 13 bases short, with 10 bases between. The germline V gene has CDR1 LGHNA and CDR2 YNFKEQ. The CDR3 totals 12 residues. DNA for the CDR3: TGTGCCAGCAGCCAAGAAGTGGATTTCCAGTTCTTC. This encodes CASSQEVDFQFF.

In its sample, this clone was seen a few times. This chain links TRBV9 with TRBJ2-3; 9 nucleotides align to TRBD2. This CDR3 has 11 amino acids. The trim removed 10 bases at V and 7 bases at J, leaving 4 bases unmatched. Per germline, CDR1 SGDLS and CDR2 YYNGEE. The CDR3 region is CAGAGGYTQYF. The CDR3 nucleotides are TGTGCCGGCGCGGGGGGGTATACGCAGTATTTT. Full variable domain (outside the CDR3, taken from reference TRBV9 and TRBJ2-3): DSGVTQTPKHLITATGQRVTLRCSPRSGDLSVYWYQQSLDQGLQFLIQYYNGEERAKGNILERFSAQQFPDLHSELNLSSLELGDSALYFCAGAGGYTQYFGPGTRLTVL.

This clone was counted a few times. Here the CDR3 DNA reads TGTGCCATCAGTGAAGAGAGGGCGGAAGGATTGAACACTGAAGCTTTCTTT. It codes for CAISEERAEGLNTEAFF. The chain combines TRBV10-3 with TRBJ1-1; no definite D call. V lost 3 bases and J 0 bases, leaving 17 bases between the germline ends. Looked up from germline, CDR1 is ENHRY and CDR2 is SYGVKD. The CDR3 has 17 amino acids.

The table lists this clone with many counts. CDR3 nucleotide sequence: TGTGCCAGCAGCCAAGAGTATAAATCAGGGGCAGATACGCAGTATTTT. This encodes CASSQEYKSGADTQYF. The chain couples TRBV4-2 to TRBJ2-3, with TRBD1 as a possible D gene (6 bases). Deletions cut 0 bases from V and 4 bases from J, with 14 bases between. The V gene's germline CDR1 is LGHNA and CDR2 YNFKEQ. The CDR3 is 16 residues long.

This chain joins TRBV5-1 and TRBJ1-1, with a tentative D call TRBD1 (5 bases). From germline, CDR1 is SGHRS and CDR2 YFSETQ. There are 14 residues in the CDR3. Trimming pared 4 bases from V and 3 bases from J, leaving 13 bases between. This chain's CDR3 is CASSVEGLDTEAFF. In DNA, the CDR3 is TGCGCCAGCAGCGTCGAGGGGTTGGACACTGAAGCTTTCTTT. Drawing the rest from reference TRBV5-1 and TRBJ1-1, the complete variable domain is KAGVTQTPRYLIKTRGQQVTLSCSPISGHRSVSWYQQTPGQGLQFLFEYFSETQRNKGNFPGRFSGRQFSNSRSEMNVSTLELGDSALYLCASSVEGLDTEAFFGQGTRLTVV.

This clone is labeled medium-sized. The chain joins TRBV12-3 or TRBV12-4 to TRBJ2-2, with TRBD2 identical over 8 bases. This CDR3 region has 14 residues. V gave up 2 bases and J gave up 6 bases; unmatched junction bases: 2. CDR3 in amino acids: CASSLRGLAGELFF. CDR3 nucleotide sequence: TGTGCCAGCAGTTTAAGGGGACTAGCCGGGGAGCTGTTTTTT.

This clone has more than one count but fewer than ten. This chain uses TRBV24-1 with TRBJ2-1; D gene ambiguous. CDR1 and CDR2 (germline): KGHDR, SFDVKD. The V and J ends lost 0 bases and 3 bases respectively, with 11 bases between them. CDR3 length equals 16 residues. Here the CDR3 DNA reads TGTGCCACCAGTGATTTGAAGGTGGAGCACTACAATGAGCAGTTCTTC. It yields the protein CATSDLKVEHYNEQFF.